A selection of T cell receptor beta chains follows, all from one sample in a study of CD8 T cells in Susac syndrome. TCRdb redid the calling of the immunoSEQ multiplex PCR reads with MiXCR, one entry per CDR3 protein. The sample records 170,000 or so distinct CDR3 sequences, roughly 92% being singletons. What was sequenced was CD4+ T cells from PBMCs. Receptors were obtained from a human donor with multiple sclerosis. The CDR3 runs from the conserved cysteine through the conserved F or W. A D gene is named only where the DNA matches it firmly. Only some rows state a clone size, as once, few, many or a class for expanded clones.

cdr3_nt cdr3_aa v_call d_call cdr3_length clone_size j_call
TGTGCCAGCAGTTACTCTCTGGGCAGGGGGACCGCTCACCCCCAGCATTTT CASSYSLGRGTAHPQHF TRBV6-2/TRBV6-3 TRBD1 17 NA TRBJ1-5
TGTGCCAGCCATAGCTCTGGGGCCAACGTCCTGACTTTC CASHSSGANVLTF TRBV12-3/TRBV12-4 NA 13 NA TRBJ2-6
TGCAGTGCTAGAGAAGGCGGTTGGGAGACCCAGTACTTC CSAREGGWETQYF TRBV20-1 NA 13 NA TRBJ2-5
TGCGCCAGCAGGTCGGAGCGGGAGAGGTTCGGAAACATTCAGTACTTC CASRSERERFGNIQYF TRBV10-2 TRBD2 16 NA TRBJ2-4
TGTGCCAGCAAGGACGGGAACACCGGGGAGCTGTTTTTT CASKDGNTGELFF TRBV28 NA 13 NA TRBJ2-2
TGTGCCAGTAGCACCCTAGGCGAGCAGTACTTC CASSTLGEQYF TRBV19 NA 11 NA TRBJ2-7
TGTGCCTGGAGGCGCAGGCCAGGGGAGTATGGAAGGACAGATACGCAGTATTTT CAWRRRPGEYGRTDTQYF TRBV30 NA 18 NA TRBJ2-3
TGTGCCAGCAGCTTACGCAAGGGCCTGAGCTCCTATAATTCACCCCTCCACTTT CASSLRKGLSSYNSPLHF TRBV7-9 NA 18 NA TRBJ1-6
TGTGCCAGCAGCCGTTATGGGTTTGCAACTAATGAAAAACTGTTTTTT CASSRYGFATNEKLFF TRBV28 NA 16 NA TRBJ1-4
TGTGCCAGTAGTATGGGGGGTCTCGATCAGCCCCAGCATTTT CASSMGGLDQPQHF TRBV19 NA 14 NA TRBJ1-5
TGTGCCAGCAGTTTAGGGGGAAGTCCTGAGGCTTTCTTT CASSLGGSPEAFF TRBV12-3/TRBV12-4 NA 13 NA TRBJ1-1
TGTGCCAGTAGTATAGATCGGGCTGGGGGCAATCAGCCCCAGCATTTT CASSIDRAGGNQPQHF TRBV19 NA 16 NA TRBJ1-5
TGTGCCAGCAGCTACCGGGACCCGAAGGGGGAGCTGTTTTTT CASSYRDPKGELFF TRBV5-4 NA 14 NA TRBJ2-2
TGTGCCAGCAGTGAATACGGAGGACCTGGAAACACCATATATTTT CASSEYGGPGNTIYF TRBV25-1 NA 15 NA TRBJ1-3
TGTGCCAGCAAGGGTGGAGAGACCCAGTACTTC CASKGGETQYF TRBV2 NA 11 NA TRBJ2-5
TGTGCCAGCAGCTTTTACCGTAGCTCCTACAATGAGCAGTTCTTC CASSFYRSSYNEQFF TRBV11-2 NA 15 NA TRBJ2-1
TGTGCCACCAGTGCCCAAGAGACCCAGTACTTC CATSAQETQYF TRBV24-1 NA 11 once TRBJ2-5
TGCAGTGCTAGCGTTACAGGGGAGCCTAGACAGCCCCAGCATTTT CSASVTGEPRQPQHF TRBV20-1 TRBD1 15 NA TRBJ1-5
TGCGCCAGCAGCCGAGGGGAGGGAGCCTTCCAAGAGACCCAGTACTTC CASSRGEGAFQETQYF TRBV4-3 TRBD2 16 once TRBJ2-5
TGTGCCAGCAGTACCCCTAACACAGATACGCAGTATTTT CASSTPNTDTQYF TRBV12-3/TRBV12-4 NA 13 NA TRBJ2-3
TGTGCCAGCAGCCTGCCCCCGGGGAGGAGTGGCTACACCTTC CASSLPPGRSGYTF TRBV5-4 NA 14 NA TRBJ1-2
TGTGCCAGCACAGGGGGAGTCGGGAATGAAAAACTGTTTTTT CASTGGVGNEKLFF TRBV2 TRBD1 14 NA TRBJ1-4
TGTGCCAGCAGTTCCGGGACCCAAGAGACCCAGTACTTC CASSSGTQETQYF TRBV2 NA 13 NA TRBJ2-5
TGTGCCAGCAGCCCCTGGACAGGGGCCAACACCGGGGAGCTGTTTTTT CASSPWTGANTGELFF TRBV7-9 TRBD1 16 NA TRBJ2-2
TGTGCCAGCAGTTCCAGCGCAGAGACCCAGTACTTC CASSSSAETQYF TRBV12-3/TRBV12-4 NA 12 few TRBJ2-5
TGTGCCAGCAGTTACACAGGGGGCGCGGGTGGCTACACCTTC CASSYTGGAGGYTF TRBV6-5 TRBD1 14 NA TRBJ1-2
TGTGCCAGCAGCTTGGGACAGTCCCCGGATACGCAGTATTTT CASSLGQSPDTQYF TRBV5-6 NA 14 NA TRBJ2-3
TGTGCCAGCAGTCCTTACCCCTCGGGGGGCTCTAGAAACACCATATATTTT CASSPYPSGGSRNTIYF TRBV27 NA 17 NA TRBJ1-3
TGCAGTGCTAGTCGGAGTGCTAGCGGGGGGGCCTACGAGCAGTACTTC CSASRSASGGAYEQYF TRBV20-1 TRBD2 16 NA TRBJ2-7
TGTGCCAGCAGCTTGGAGGGACGCGGCTACACCTTC CASSLEGRGYTF TRBV5-6 NA 12 NA TRBJ1-2
TGTGCCAGCAGTCAGCGGACCCAGTACTTC CASSQRTQYF TRBV28 NA 10 NA TRBJ2-5
TGTGCCAGCAGAGCCGGCGGAAACTCCTACAATGAGCAGTTCTTC CASRAGGNSYNEQFF TRBV9 NA 15 NA TRBJ2-1
TGCAGTGCTAGAGACAGGGCGGCTGGAAACACCATATATTTT CSARDRAAGNTIYF TRBV20-1 NA 14 NA TRBJ1-3
TGCAGTGCTAGAGGGGGGGAGTTGTATCAGCCCCAGCATTTT CSARGGELYQPQHF TRBV20-1 NA 14 NA TRBJ1-5
TGCGCCACTGCGAGGGGCCGGAACACTGAAGCTTTCTTT CATARGRNTEAFF TRBV5-1 NA 13 NA TRBJ1-1
TGTGCCAGCACCGTGACAGGGGGTGGGCAGCCCCAGCATTTT CASTVTGGGQPQHF TRBV6-2/TRBV6-3 TRBD1 14 NA TRBJ1-5
TGTGCCAGCAGCCCGCTCCGGAACACTGAAGCTTTCTTT CASSPLRNTEAFF TRBV4-2 NA 13 NA TRBJ1-1
TGTGCCAGCAGCTTATACGGACTCCAAGAGACCCAGTACTTC CASSLYGLQETQYF TRBV7-9 NA 14 NA TRBJ2-5